Listed below are T cell receptor beta chains from one sample, sequenced in a study of a mutant IDH1 vaccine in newly diagnosed glioma. Libraries were prepared by immunoSEQ multiplex PCR; TCRdb keeps only in-frame clonotypes and omits some of them. Among about 72,000 clones listed, around 82% were seen once. These TCRs' antigens remain unknown. Sequences were derived from PBMCs, sampled from a glioma patient whose treatment included an IDH1 peptide vaccine. The receptors come from a man aged 18 to 35 with glioma. Each CDR3 is given with its conserved first and last residue. A D gene is named only where the DNA matches it firmly. The size entry is marked missing in some rows and otherwise reads once, few, many or a size class.

abundance	v_gene	j_gene	d_gene	CDR3nt	CDR3aa
once	TRBV10-3	TRBJ2-7	NA	TGTGCCATCAGTTGGCGGGCCTACGAGCAGTACTTC	CAISWRAYEQYF
NA	TRBV11-2	TRBJ1-1	TRBD1	TGTGCCAGCAGCTTTACCAGGGGGTCCACTGAAGCTTTCTTT	CASSFTRGSTEAFF
NA	TRBV7-2	TRBJ1-2	NA	TGTGCCAGCAGCTTCGGGGGTACTTATAGTTGGTATGGCTACACCTTC	CASSFGGTYSWYGYTF
NA	TRBV11-2	TRBJ1-1	NA	TGTGCCAGCAGCCGTCCGATCGGGTCGCCACGTGAAGCTTTCTTT	CASSRPIGSPREAFF
NA	TRBV25-1	TRBJ1-1	NA	TGTGCCAGCAGTGAATTTCGAGGGGGAAACACTGAAGCTTTCTTT	CASSEFRGGNTEAFF
NA	TRBV5-8	TRBJ1-5	NA	TGTGCCAGCAGCTTGGGGCTACACAGCAATCAGCCCCAGCATTTT	CASSLGLHSNQPQHF
NA	TRBV7-3	TRBJ2-6	NA	TGTGCCAGCAGCTTAACGGGGTACCTAATCTCGGGGGCCAACGTCCTGACTTTC	CASSLTGYLISGANVLTF
NA	TRBV5-4	TRBJ2-4	NA	TGTGCCAGCAGCAGAAGAATCGAGAGCATTCAGTACTTC	CASSRRIESIQYF
NA	TRBV30	TRBJ1-2	TRBD1	TGTGCCTGGAGTGGGGCAGGGGGCAGCTATGGCTACACCTTC	CAWSGAGGSYGYTF
NA	TRBV5-1	TRBJ1-2	NA	TGCGCCAGCAGCTTGGATGGGGGGACAAATGGCTACACCTTC	CASSLDGGTNGYTF
NA	TRBV25-1	TRBJ1-1	NA	TGTGCCAGCAGTAGAATGTGGGCCAGAGGGGTCCAAACTGAAGCTTTCTTT	CASSRMWARGVQTEAFF
NA	TRBV7-2	TRBJ1-1	NA	TGTGCCAGCAGAACGCCGAACACTGAAGCTTTCTTT	CASRTPNTEAFF
NA	TRBV4-3	TRBJ1-1	TRBD1	TGCGCCAGCAGCCAAGATCTAGGACAGGAGTTGAACACTGAAGCTTTCTTT	CASSQDLGQELNTEAFF
NA	TRBV29-1	TRBJ1-1	NA	TGCAGCGCAGGGAACACTGAAGCTTTCTTT	CSAGNTEAFF
NA	TRBV29-1	TRBJ1-2	NA	TGCAGCGTTGTGCCCCCGGGTATTAATGGCTACACCTTC	CSVVPPGINGYTF
NA	TRBV18	TRBJ1-1	NA	TGTGCCAGTCAGATACGATGGAGCACTGAAGCTTTCTTT	CASQIRWSTEAFF
NA	TRBV5-1	TRBJ2-3	NA	TGCGCCAGCAGCTCGAGGGACACAGATACGCAGTATTTT	CASSSRDTDTQYF
NA	TRBV2	TRBJ2-5	NA	TGTGCCAGCAGTTATCGGGACACCGGCCAAGAGACCCAGTACTTC	CASSYRDTGQETQYF
NA	TRBV15	TRBJ1-4	TRBD1	TGTGCCACCAGCAGACTACTTCTTCTGGGACAGGCTGAAAAACTGTTTTTT	CATSRLLLLGQAEKLFF
NA	TRBV25-1	TRBJ2-1	NA	TGTGCCAGCAGTGAATCGGGACTTCTTCTCAATGAGCAGTTCTTC	CASSESGLLLNEQFF
once	TRBV5-1	TRBJ2-1	TRBD1	TGCGCCAGCAGCAGGTGGACAGGTCCTGGAGAGCAGTTCTTC	CASSRWTGPGEQFF
NA	TRBV6-6	TRBJ2-7	NA	TGTGCCAGCAGTTCCCTGGGTGTGGAGCAGTACTTC	CASSSLGVEQYF
NA	TRBV18	TRBJ2-5	NA	TGTGCCAGCTCACCGTGGGATGGTCAAGAGACCCAGTACTTC	CASSPWDGQETQYF
NA	TRBV18	TRBJ1-1	TRBD1	TGTGCCAGCTCACCACGGACAGGGGGCATCAACACTGAAGCTTTCTTT	CASSPRTGGINTEAFF
NA	TRBV4-3	TRBJ1-1	NA	TGCGCCAGCAGCCAAGTGGGGGCCCCGAACACTGAAGCTTTCTTT	CASSQVGAPNTEAFF
NA	TRBV5-1	TRBJ2-5	NA	TGCGCCATCCTACCTCTACAAGAGACCCAGTACTTC	CAILPLQETQYF
NA	TRBV19	TRBJ1-5	NA	TGTGCCAGTAGTATGTGGGGCGGTCAGCCCCAGCATTTT	CASSMWGGQPQHF
NA	TRBV6-6	TRBJ1-1	TRBD1	TGTGCCAGCAGTTCCCGGGACAGGAACACTGAAGCTTTCTTT	CASSSRDRNTEAFF
NA	TRBV28	TRBJ2-4	NA	TGTGCCAGCAGTCCCCGGGGGCGGGAGAGAAACATTCAGTACTTC	CASSPRGRERNIQYF
NA	TRBV6-5	TRBJ1-1	NA	TGTGCCAGCAGTTACAACGGTGAAGCTTTCTTT	CASSYNGEAFF
NA	TRBV7-9	TRBJ1-1	NA	TGTGCCAGCAGCTTAGGGACGGGGAACACTGAAGCTTTCTTT	CASSLGTGNTEAFF
once	TRBV7-9	TRBJ2-3	NA	TGTGCCAGCTCTCTGGGGGATAGAGAAACAGATACGCAGTATTTT	CASSLGDRETDTQYF
NA	TRBV7-2	TRBJ2-5	TRBD2	TGTGCCAGCACCGCTTACATAGCTAGCGGGACCCCCAGGCGGGAGACCCAGTACTTC	CASTAYIASGTPRRETQYF
NA	TRBV5-1	TRBJ2-7	NA	TGCGCCAGCAGCTCAGCACAGGGATACGAGCAGTACTTC	CASSSAQGYEQYF
once	TRBV11-2	TRBJ1-4	NA	TGTGCCAGCAGCTTAAAACAGGATCCTGATGAAAAACTGTTTTTT	CASSLKQDPDEKLFF
NA	TRBV7-2	TRBJ2-7	TRBD2	TGTGCCAGCAGCCGCTTCAGGACTAGCGGGAGAGCCTACGAGCAGTACTTC	CASSRFRTSGRAYEQYF
NA	TRBV6-6	TRBJ1-1	NA	TGTGCCAGCACCCAGGGGATGGGCCACATTGAAGCTTTCTTT	CASTQGMGHIEAFF
NA	TRBV4-3	TRBJ2-7	NA	TGCGCCAGCAGCCAAGGGACCCGGACCCCCTACGAGCAGTACTTC	CASSQGTRTPYEQYF
NA	TRBV19	TRBJ2-3	TRBD2	TGTGCCAGTAGTCTCGAGGGACTAGCGGGGGGCGGAGATACGCAGTATTTT	CASSLEGLAGGGDTQYF
NA	TRBV5-5	TRBJ2-6	TRBD1	TGTGCCAGCAGCTTGCGCCCCGACAGGGTCAACGTCCTGACTTTC	CASSLRPDRVNVLTF
once	TRBV4-1	TRBJ2-2	NA	TGCGCCAGCAGCCAAGATGCGGGAATCTCGACGGGGGGCCCGAACACCGGGGAGCTGTTTTTT	CASSQDAGISTGGPNTGELFF
once	TRBV18	TRBJ1-2	TRBD1	TGTGCCAGCTCACCACCCCAGGGGGTCTATGGCTACACCTTC	CASSPPQGVYGYTF
NA	TRBV5-4	TRBJ1-2	TRBD1	TGTGCCAGCAGCTTGGAAGACAGGGGGCCGGTTAACTATGGCTACACCTTC	CASSLEDRGPVNYGYTF
NA	TRBV19	TRBJ1-5	NA	TGTGCCAGTACCCCGTGGAACAATCAGCCCCAGCATTTT	CASTPWNNQPQHF
NA	TRBV4-1	TRBJ1-1	NA	TGCGCCAGCAGCCAAGATCCCCTTGGCACTGAAGCTTTCTTT	CASSQDPLGTEAFF
NA	TRBV29-1	TRBJ2-5	NA	TGCAGCGCTACCCCCGGGACCCAAGGAGAGACCCAGTACTTC	CSATPGTQGETQYF
NA	TRBV21-1	TRBJ1-5	NA	TGTGCCAGCAGCCGGCGCGACAGCATAGGCAATCAGCCCCAGCATTTT	CASSRRDSIGNQPQHF
NA	TRBV9	TRBJ2-5	NA	TGTGCCAGCAGCGTGACGGGAGTGCGGGAGACCCAGTACTTC	CASSVTGVRETQYF
once	TRBV5-4	TRBJ2-7	TRBD2	TGTGCCAGCAGCTTGGCTCTTGGGCGGGGGGCCTACGAGCAGTACTTC	CASSLALGRGAYEQYF
NA	TRBV6-5	TRBJ2-7	NA	TGTGCCAGCAGTTATGACAGCCTCCCGATCTACGAGCAGTACTTC	CASSYDSLPIYEQYF
NA	TRBV20-1	TRBJ2-7	TRBD1	TGCAGTGCTGAGGGGGCCCCGGAGCAGTACTTC	CSAEGAPEQYF
NA	TRBV19	TRBJ1-5	NA	TGTGCCAGTAGTATTATGGGGTGGAGGGGCAGCAATCAGCCCCAGCATTTT	CASSIMGWRGSNQPQHF
NA	TRBV9	TRBJ2-3	NA	TGTGCCAGCAGCGTAGCGGGAGTAGGGGATACGCAGTATTTT	CASSVAGVGDTQYF
NA	TRBV18	TRBJ2-7	TRBD1	TGTGCCAGCTCACCGTCAGACAGGGGAGACGAGCAGTACTTC	CASSPSDRGDEQYF
once	TRBV7-7	TRBJ2-3	NA	TGTGCTAGCAGCTTAGGGGGGCCAGATACGCAGTATTTT	CASSLGGPDTQYF
NA	TRBV7-3	TRBJ2-7	TRBD1	TGTGCCAGCAGCTCCGCAGGGGGTAGCGAGCAGTACTTC	CASSSAGGSEQYF
NA	TRBV9	TRBJ2-3	TRBD2	TGTGCCAGCAGCTCCGGACTAGCGGGACACACAGATACGCAGTATTTT	CASSSGLAGHTDTQYF
NA	TRBV4-1	TRBJ2-1	NA	TGCGCCAGCAGCCGAGTTCTCGGCGAGCGCTCCTACAATGAGCAGTTCTTC	CASSRVLGERSYNEQFF
NA	TRBV4-1	TRBJ1-2	NA	TGCGCCAGCAGCCAAGCCTATAACTATGGCTACACCTTC	CASSQAYNYGYTF